Listed here are 2 T cell receptor beta chains from one sample, sequenced in a study of cytomegalovirus exposure and HLA in healthy donors. The protocol was immunoSEQ multiplex PCR, while the TCRdb copy is restricted to in-frame clones and leaves out a portion. The sample gives 150,000 or so clones, about 91% of which show up once; 9% to 9.5% is in the top ten. The sample consisted of PBMCs. Every receptor here comes from a woman under 30 in good health and CMV-seropositive.

The V call is TRBV5-1, the J call TRBJ2-5; tentative D call: TRBD2 (5 bases). Trimming shortened V by 6 bases and J by 2 bases, and 11 bases separated the two germline ends. Germline-derived CDR1 and CDR2 are SGHRS and YFSETQ. The CDR3 has 13 residues. This CDR3 reads CASKLPGQETQYF. CDR3 nucleotide sequence: TGCGCCAGCAAACTTCCGGGGCAAGAGACCCAGTACTTC.

The chain links TRBV28 to TRBJ2-1; 10 bases align to TRBD1. This CDR3 contains 14 residues. Trimming cost V 2 bases and J 6 bases; bases outside gene matches: 1. Germline V lookup: CDR1 MDHEN, CDR2 SYDVKM. CDR3 bases: TGTGCCAGCAGTTTAGGGACAGGGGTCAATGAGCAGTTCTTC. This sequence encodes CASSLGTGVNEQFF.